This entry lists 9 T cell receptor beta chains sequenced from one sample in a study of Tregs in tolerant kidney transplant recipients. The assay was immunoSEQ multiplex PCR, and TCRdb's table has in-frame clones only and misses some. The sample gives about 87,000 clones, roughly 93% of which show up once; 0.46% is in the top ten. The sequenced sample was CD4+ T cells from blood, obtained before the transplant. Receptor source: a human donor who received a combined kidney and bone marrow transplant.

CDR3 amino acids: CASSQGGQSNTEAFF. The CDR3 region has the DNA TGTGCCAGCAGCCAAGGGGGACAGTCGAACACTGAAGCTTTCTTT. The chain carries TRBV4-2 and TRBJ1-1, with 7 bases fitting TRBD1. Germline values: CDR1 LGHNA, CDR2 YNFKEQ. The CDR3 length is 15 residues. Trimming cost V 1 base and J 1 base; bases outside gene matches: 3.

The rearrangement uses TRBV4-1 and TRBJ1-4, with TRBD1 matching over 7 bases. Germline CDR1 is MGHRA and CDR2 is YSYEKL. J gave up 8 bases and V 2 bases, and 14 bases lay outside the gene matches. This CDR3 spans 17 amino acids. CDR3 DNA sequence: TGCGCCAGCAGCCAACTGCTACAGGGGCCCGTAGGGGAAAAACTGTTTTTT. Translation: CASSQLLQGPVGEKLFF.

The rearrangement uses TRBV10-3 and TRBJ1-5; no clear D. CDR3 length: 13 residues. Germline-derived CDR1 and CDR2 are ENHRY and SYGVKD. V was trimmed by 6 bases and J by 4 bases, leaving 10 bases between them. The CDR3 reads CAIRSTENQPQHF. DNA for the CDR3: TGTGCCATCAGATCGACGGAGAATCAGCCCCAGCATTTT.

The CDR3 sequence is CSVEGDSSTDTQYF. The DNA for the CDR3 is TGCAGCGTTGAAGGGGACAGCTCAACAGATACGCAGTATTTT. The rearrangement joins TRBV29-1 to TRBJ2-3; TRBD1 matches 7 bases. The CDR3 has 14 amino acids. The germline V gene has CDR1 SQVTM and CDR2 ANQGSEA. J lost 3 bases, V lost 1 base, and 4 bases had no gene match.

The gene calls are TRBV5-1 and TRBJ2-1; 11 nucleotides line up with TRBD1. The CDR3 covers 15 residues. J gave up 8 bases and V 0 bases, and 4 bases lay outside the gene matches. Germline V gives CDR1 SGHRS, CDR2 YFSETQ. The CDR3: CASSLGTGGVDEQFF. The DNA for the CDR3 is TGCGCCAGCAGCTTGGGGACAGGGGGCGTCGATGAGCAGTTCTTC.

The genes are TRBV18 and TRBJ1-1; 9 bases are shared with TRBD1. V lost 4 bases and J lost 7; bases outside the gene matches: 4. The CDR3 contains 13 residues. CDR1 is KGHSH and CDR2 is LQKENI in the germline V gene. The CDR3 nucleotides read TGTGCCAGCTCACTGGACAGGGGACTTGAAGCTTTCTTT. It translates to CASSLDRGLEAFF.

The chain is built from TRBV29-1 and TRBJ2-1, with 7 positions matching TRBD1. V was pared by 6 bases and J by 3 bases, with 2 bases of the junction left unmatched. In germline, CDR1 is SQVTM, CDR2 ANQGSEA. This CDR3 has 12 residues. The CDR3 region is CSVRTGYNEQFF. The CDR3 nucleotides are TGCAGCGTCCGGACAGGCTACAATGAGCAGTTCTTC.

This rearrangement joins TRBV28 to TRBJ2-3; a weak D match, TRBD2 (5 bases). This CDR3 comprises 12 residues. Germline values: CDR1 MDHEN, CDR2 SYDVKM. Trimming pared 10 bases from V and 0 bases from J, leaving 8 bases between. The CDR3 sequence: CAIAPSTDTQYF. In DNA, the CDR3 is TGTGCCATAGCGCCTAGCACAGATACGCAGTATTTT.

The CDR3, as DNA: TGTGCCAGCAGCTTGTTTGGCGGGATCAGTTACGAGCAGTACTTC. As protein: CASSLFGGISYEQYF. The J gene is TRBJ2-7, the V gene TRBV5-4; perhaps TRBD2 as D (6 bases). The CDR3 contains 15 residues. Germline CDR1 SGHNT, CDR2 YYREEE (reference sequence). The V and J ends lost 1 base and 4 bases respectively, with 15 bases between them.